A single sample gave rise to the 8 T cell receptor beta chains below, sequenced in a study of shared clonotypes between healthy human individuals. TCRdb keeps only in-frame clones here, not all; method: immunoSEQ multiplex PCR. Of about 1.1 million clones in the sample, 78% were seen once. The specimen sequenced was memory CD4+ T cells from PBMCs. The subset denotes: CD45RA-negative fraction. These receptor sequences come from a man younger than 35 in good health. Some clones in this sample may be carry-over from other donors' samples.

This clone was found a few times. V usage is TRBV18 and J usage is TRBJ1-1, with D tentatively TRBD1 (5 bases). Germline assignment: CDR1 KGHSH and CDR2 LQKENI. CDR3 length equals 11 residues. Trimming left V 6 bases short and J 8 bases short, with 10 bases between. The CDR3 bases are TGTGCCAGCTCCGACAGAGGAGAAGCTTTCTTT. It specifies CASSDRGEAFF.

Comment on this clone: This likely stems from a read error, as it lies one base from a far larger clone. Other DNA sequences in the same sample also yield this CDR3. The chain joins TRBV19 to TRBJ1-1; 10 bases agree with TRBD1. Germline V gene lookup returns CDR1 LNHDA and CDR2 SQIVND (reference sequence). The CDR3 length is 14 residues. CDR3 sequence reads: CASRGTGENTEAFF. The CDR3 nucleotides are TGCGCCAGTAGGGGGACAGGGGAAAACACTGAAGCTTTCTTT. Combining the CDR3 with reference TRBV19 and TRBJ1-1 gives the whole variable domain DGGITQSPKYLFRKEGQNVTLSCEQNLNHDAMYWYRQDPGQGLRLIYYSQIVNDFQKGDIAEGYSVSREKKESFPLTVTSAQKNPTAFYLCASRGTGENTEAFFGQGTRLTVV.

CDR3 in amino acids: CASSPRDSLTYNYGYTF. CDR3 sequence (DNA): TGTGCCAGCAGCCCCCGGGACAGCCTCACTTATAACTATGGCTACACCTTC. The rearrangement uses TRBV14 and TRBJ1-2, with 7 bases that match TRBD1. Germline V gives CDR1 SGHDN, CDR2 FVKESK. V trimming: 4 bases; J trimming: 1 base; junction bases outside the gene matches: 12. CDR3 length: 17 residues.

As concerns this clone: One end of the junction is discordant with germline, which a read error may explain. This chain connects TRBV30 to TRBJ1-2, with D possibly TRBD1 on 6 matching bases. Germline-derived CDR1 and CDR2 are GTSNPN and SVGIG (reference sequence). This CDR3 is built from 13 residues. CDR3 bases: TGTGCCTGGGACGGGGGCTTTTGGTCCCAGGCCCTCTTC. Its protein product is CAWDGGFWSQALF.

This clone was counted many times. The gene calls are TRBV19 and TRBJ1-2; perhaps TRBD1 as D (5 bases). The CDR3 extends over 16 amino acids. V shed 1 base and J shed 4 bases, with 16 bases lying between them. Looked up from germline, CDR1 is LNHDA and CDR2 is SQIVND (reference sequence). The CDR3 sequence is CASSIGGTTPGYGYTF. DNA for the CDR3: TGTGCCAGTAGTATAGGGGGCACCACTCCAGGCTATGGCTACACCTTC. The full variable domain, completed using reference TRBV19 and TRBJ1-2, is DGGITQSPKYLFRKEGQNVTLSCEQNLNHDAMYWYRQDPGQGLRLIYYSQIVNDFQKGDIAEGYSVSREKKESFPLTVTSAQKNPTAFYLCASSIGGTTPGYGYTFGSGTRLTVV.

This clone occurred once. This chain uses TRBV18 with TRBJ2-5, with 12 positions matching TRBD2. The CDR3 is made up of 16 amino acids. Trimming cost V 0 bases and J 4 bases; bases outside gene matches: 3. The germline V gene encodes CDR1 KGHSH and CDR2 LQKENI. CDR3 residues: CASSPPTSGSGETQYF. CDR3 sequence (DNA): TGTGCCAGCTCACCACCGACTAGCGGGAGTGGAGAGACCCAGTACTTC.

The V call is TRBV5-1, the J call TRBJ1-2, with 8 bases fitting TRBD1. J was trimmed by 3 bases and V by 4 bases; bases with no gene match: 2. The CDR3 sequence is 13 residues long. In germline, CDR1 is SGHRS, CDR2 YFSETQ. The CDR3, as DNA: TGCGCCAGCAGCGAACAGGGGGACTATGGCTACACCTTC. Translated: CASSEQGDYGYTF.

The chain carries TRBV7-9 and TRBJ1-5; a possible D gene is TRBD1 (6 bases). Trimming cost V 2 bases and J 5 bases, with 13 bases left between them. The CDR3 has 15 amino acids. Looked up from germline, CDR1 is SEHNR and CDR2 is FQNEAQ (reference sequence). This CDR3 reads CASSLRGGGDQPQHF. The CDR3 DNA follows: TGTGCCAGCAGCTTAAGAGGGGGTGGGGATCAGCCCCAGCATTTT.